Following are 18 T cell receptor beta chains from one sample sequenced in a study of cytomegalovirus exposure and HLA in healthy donors (dated by TCRdb to about 2017). The library relied on the immunoSEQ multiplex PCR assay. A mixture of 60 forward primers for TCR Vbeta segments and 13 reverse primers for TCR Jbeta segments was used in the multiplex PCR. Entries here come from immuneACCESS through TCRdb and include only in-frame sequences with V and J called. Some clones fail to appear in such tables; in the studies checked, an unresolved V gene covers under half of the shortfall, and the cause of the remainder is unknown. Recorded for this sample are around 200,000 clones; roughly four fifths of them occurred a single time. The biggest ten clones account for around 2% of the sample. Sequenced sample: PBMCs. All receptors come from a woman in her 30s in good health and CMV-seropositive.

The chain employs TRBV5-1 and TRBJ1-1; weak D call: TRBD1 (5 bases). The ends were cut back, 2 bases at V and 3 bases at J, with 11 bases in the middle. In germline, CDR1 is SGHRS, CDR2 YFSETQ. This CDR3 has 14 residues. The CDR3 region is CASSLSPGYTEAFF. The CDR3 DNA is TGCGCCAGCAGCTTATCCCCAGGGTACACTGAAGCTTTCTTT.

The V and J genes are TRBV6-4 and TRBJ1-6; D possibly corresponds to TRBD1 (6 bases). The CDR3 contains 16 residues. Deletions cut 4 bases from V and 6 bases from J, with 16 bases between. The germline CDR1 and CDR2 sequences are MRHNA and SNTAGT. The CDR3: CASSAAGVPTNSPLHF. DNA of the CDR3: TGTGCCAGCAGTGCCGCAGGGGTTCCGACTAATTCACCCCTCCACTTT.

The rearrangement links TRBV18 to TRBJ1-1, with D unclear. CDR3 size: 13 residues. Trimming cost V 3 bases and J 4 bases, with 9 bases left between them. CDR1 and CDR2 from the germline V gene are KGHSH and LQKENI. The CDR3 DNA reads TGTGCCAGCTCACCCCAAGGCGGCACTGAAGCTTTCTTT. Its translation: CASSPQGGTEAFF. The whole variable domain, remainder taken from reference TRBV18 and TRBJ1-1, is NAGVMQNPRHLVRRRGQEARLRCSPMKGHSHVYWYRQLPEEGLKFMVYLQKENIIDESGMPKERFSAEFPKEGPSILRIQQVVRGDSAAYFCASSPQGGTEAFFGQGTRLTVV.

The chain combines TRBV5-4 with TRBJ1-1, with 7 bases matching TRBD1. CDR1 SGHNT and CDR2 YYREEE come from the germline V gene (reference sequence). J gave up 0 bases and V 4 bases, and 6 bases lay outside the gene matches. The CDR3 runs to 15 residues. The CDR3 coding sequence is TGTGCCAGCAGCCGGGACAGTGGCTTGAACACTGAAGCTTTCTTT. It encodes CASSRDSGLNTEAFF.

This sequence joins TRBV9 and TRBJ2-2; D gene ambiguous. CDR3 size: 14 residues. V lost 5 bases and J lost 7, with 15 bases in between. Germline CDR1 SGDLS, CDR2 YYNGEE. The CDR3 coding sequence is TGTGCCAGCAGTCCCGTGGTGAGTCGCGGGGAGCTGTTTTTT. It specifies CASSPVVSRGELFF.

The sample holds a few counts of this clone. The chain is built from TRBV6-4 and TRBJ2-1, with TRBD2 identical over 9 bases. Germline trimming cut 4 bases from V and 9 bases from J; bases unmatched to any gene: 4. The CDR3 is made up of 13 amino acids. Germline CDR1 and CDR2: MRHNA and SNTAGT. CDR3 region: CASSVAGVSEQFF. The CDR3, as DNA: TGTGCCAGCAGTGTAGCGGGAGTGAGTGAGCAGTTCTTC.

The chain links TRBV28 to TRBJ1-5; no definite D call. Germline V lookup: CDR1 MDHEN, CDR2 SYDVKM. This CDR3 comprises 12 residues. The germline V and J ends were trimmed by 5 bases and 8 bases, with 10 bases remaining between them. The CDR3 sequence is CASSGIREPQHF. The CDR3 DNA is TGTGCCAGCAGTGGTATCCGGGAGCCCCAGCATTTT.

The chain has TRBV4-3 and TRBJ2-2; D remains unclear. The V end lost 1 base, the J end lost 5 bases, and 8 bases lay between the germline ends. In germline, CDR1 is LGHNA, CDR2 YSLEER. The CDR3 is 14 amino acids. CDR3 loop: CASSQASLTGELFF. In DNA, the CDR3 is TGCGCCAGCAGCCAAGCCTCTTTAACCGGGGAGCTGTTTTTT.

The V gene is TRBV10-3, the J gene TRBJ1-5, with TRBD1 identical over 9 bases. This CDR3 spans 15 amino acids. The V gene's germline CDR1 is ENHRY and CDR2 SYGVKD. Losses at the gene ends were 2 bases for V and 5 bases for J; bases not matched to a gene: 4. The CDR3 protein is CAISEEGQGYQPQHF. The CDR3 region has the DNA TGTGCCATCAGTGAGGAAGGACAGGGGTATCAGCCCCAGCATTTT.

This clone occurred a few times. V gene TRBV5-6 combines with J gene TRBJ1-1; tentatively, D is TRBD1 (5 bases). The CDR3 is 12 residues long. Germline V gene sequence: CDR1 SGHDT, CDR2 YYEEEE. Trimming took off 4 bases at V and 8 bases at J, with 12 bases between the two ends. The CDR3 DNA is TGTGCCAGCAGCCCTTTGGGGGGGGAAGCTTTCTTT. Protein product: CASSPLGGEAFF.

CDR3 sequence: CASSLWGQGFTEAFF. CDR3 nucleotide sequence: TGTGCCAGCAGCTTGTGGGGACAGGGCTTCACTGAAGCTTTCTTT. J is TRBJ1-1 and V is TRBV5-4; TRBD1 matches at 9 bases. CDR3 length: 15 amino acids. With 1 base clipped from V and 4 bases from J, the junction kept 5 bases outside the gene matches. Germline-derived CDR1 and CDR2 are SGHNT and YYREEE (reference sequence).

The rearrangement links TRBV11-2 to TRBJ2-5; 8 nucleotides match TRBD1. Germline V lookup: CDR1 SGHAT, CDR2 FQNNGV. The J segment lost 2 bases and the V segment lost 5 bases, leaving 4 bases of the junction unmatched. The CDR3 runs to 14 residues. In DNA, the CDR3 is TGTGCCAGCAGCAAACAGGGGGGACAAGAGACCCAGTACTTC. It yields the protein CASSKQGGQETQYF.

The CDR3 sequence is CASSYSPTTYYEQYF. CDR3 bases: TGTGCCAGCAGTTACTCCCCCACTACTTATTACGAGCAGTACTTC. The V and J genes are TRBV6-5 and TRBJ2-7; no reliable D call. This CDR3 region has 15 residues. The ends were cut back, 0 bases at V and 4 bases at J, with 13 bases in the middle. Germline lookup yields CDR1 MNHEY and CDR2 SVGAGI.

V gene TRBV7-2 combines with J gene TRBJ1-1; 10 positions match TRBD1. The trim removed 8 bases at V and 8 bases at J, leaving 8 bases unmatched. Germline assignment: CDR1 SGHTA and CDR2 FQGNSA. The CDR3 is 13 residues long. CDR3 region: CASCTRQGAEAFF. DNA of the CDR3: TGTGCCAGCTGTACTAGACAGGGGGCCGAAGCTTTCTTT.

The rearrangement joins TRBV9 to TRBJ2-1; 9 nucleotides align to TRBD2. CDR1 SGDLS and CDR2 YYNGEE come from the germline V gene. Losses at the gene ends were 0 bases for V and 0 bases for J; bases not matched to a gene: 7. The CDR3 is 18 residues long. The CDR3 sequence: CASSVGALAGSSYNEQFF. The CDR3 nucleotides are TGTGCCAGCAGCGTAGGCGCCCTAGCGGGGAGCTCCTACAATGAGCAGTTCTTC.

This chain uses TRBV7-9 with TRBJ2-5; D possibly corresponds to TRBD2 (5 bases). V lost 1 base to trimming and J lost 5 bases, with 14 bases between them. The CDR3 runs to 15 residues. Germline lookup yields CDR1 SEHNR and CDR2 FQNEAQ (reference sequence). Here the CDR3 reads CASSLEGETGETQYF. Here the CDR3 DNA reads TGTGCCAGCAGCTTAGAAGGAGAAACGGGGGAGACCCAGTACTTC.

This clone is a singleton in its sample. The chain uses TRBV18 and TRBJ2-1, with D possibly being TRBD2 (6 bases). V was pared by 6 bases and J by 6 bases, with 21 bases between. The germline V gene has CDR1 KGHSH and CDR2 LQKENI. CDR3 size: 16 residues. In nucleotides, the CDR3 is TGTGCCAGCTCTCCATTGTCACCTAGGGACTTCAATGAGCAGTTCTTC. Protein product: CASSPLSPRDFNEQFF.

The chain employs TRBV7-2 and TRBJ1-4, with D possibly TRBD1 on 5 matching bases. Germline CDR1 SGHTA, CDR2 FQGNSA. Trimming shortened V by 5 bases and J by 8 bases, and 12 bases separated the two germline ends. This CDR3 region has 13 residues. Here the CDR3 reads CASSQQVGEKLFF. CDR3 DNA sequence: TGTGCCAGCAGCCAACAGGTCGGGGAAAAACTGTTTTTT.